This T cell receptor (beta chain) was recorded in a study of T cell responses to AZD1222 COVID-19 vaccine. Study observations and caveats: Targets within unmutated variant regions were reportedly found for nearly half of spike-specific TCRs. In a largely white British group with more females than males, clonal diversity was possibly underestimated.

This CDR3 contains 15 residues. CDR1 MNHEY and CDR2 SMNVEV come from the germline V gene (reference sequence). Losses at the gene ends were 4 bases for V and 3 bases for J; bases not matched to a gene: 8. A remark on this clone: Its target is unknown.

The table came from immunoSEQ multiplex PCR; TCRdb's copy has only in-frame clones and leaves some out. The sample yields fewer than 200,000 clones, about 87% seen once. The receptor's source is an adult in good health. The chain links TRBV27 to TRBJ2-7, with TRBD1 matching over 8 bases. The starting material was peripheral blood, obtained on day 0 of AZD1222 vaccination. CDR3 sequence reads: CASSSRDRSVYEQYF. In DNA, the CDR3 is TGTGCCAGCAGTTCCCGGGACAGGTCTGTCTACGAGCAGTACTTC.